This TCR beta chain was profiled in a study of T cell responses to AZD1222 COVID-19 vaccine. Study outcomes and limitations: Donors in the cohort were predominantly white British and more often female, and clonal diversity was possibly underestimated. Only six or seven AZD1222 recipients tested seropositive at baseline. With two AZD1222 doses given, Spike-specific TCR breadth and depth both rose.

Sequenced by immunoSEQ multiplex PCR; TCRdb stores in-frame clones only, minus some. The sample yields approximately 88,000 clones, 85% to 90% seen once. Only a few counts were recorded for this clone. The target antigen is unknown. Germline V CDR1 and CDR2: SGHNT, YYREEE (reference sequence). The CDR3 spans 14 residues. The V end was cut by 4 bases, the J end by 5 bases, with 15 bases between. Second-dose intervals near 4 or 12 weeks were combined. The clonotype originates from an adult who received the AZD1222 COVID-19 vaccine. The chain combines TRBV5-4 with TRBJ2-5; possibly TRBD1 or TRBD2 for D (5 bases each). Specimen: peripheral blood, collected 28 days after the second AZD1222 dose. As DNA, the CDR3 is TGTGCCAGCAGCCAATTAGACAGAGGGGAGACCCAGTACTTC. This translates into CASSQLDRGETQYF.